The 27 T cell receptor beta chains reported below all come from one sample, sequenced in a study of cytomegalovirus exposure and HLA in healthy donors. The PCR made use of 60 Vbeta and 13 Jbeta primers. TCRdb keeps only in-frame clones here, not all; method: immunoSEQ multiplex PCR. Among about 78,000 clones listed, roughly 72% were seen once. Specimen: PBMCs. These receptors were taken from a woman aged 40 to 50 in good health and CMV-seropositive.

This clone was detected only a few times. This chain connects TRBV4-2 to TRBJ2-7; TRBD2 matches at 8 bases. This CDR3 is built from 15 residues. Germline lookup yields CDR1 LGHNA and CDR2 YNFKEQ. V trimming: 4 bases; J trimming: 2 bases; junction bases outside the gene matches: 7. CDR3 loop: CASSREAGAPYEQYF. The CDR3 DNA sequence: TGTGCCAGCAGCCGAGAAGCGGGAGCCCCCTACGAGCAGTACTTC.

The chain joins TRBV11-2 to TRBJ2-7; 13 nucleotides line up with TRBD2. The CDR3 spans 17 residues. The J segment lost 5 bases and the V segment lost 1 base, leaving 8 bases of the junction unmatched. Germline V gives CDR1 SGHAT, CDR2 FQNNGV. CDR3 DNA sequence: TGTGCCAGCAGCTTAGCGACCCCGACTAGCGGGAGGAACGAGCAGTACTTC. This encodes CASSLATPTSGRNEQYF.

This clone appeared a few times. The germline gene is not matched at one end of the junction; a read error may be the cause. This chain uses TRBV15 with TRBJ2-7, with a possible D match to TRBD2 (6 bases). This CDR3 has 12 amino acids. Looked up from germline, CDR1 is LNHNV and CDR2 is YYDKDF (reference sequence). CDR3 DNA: TGTGCCACCAGCAGAGATGAGGGAGGTGCTCACTTC. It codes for CATSRDEGGAHF.

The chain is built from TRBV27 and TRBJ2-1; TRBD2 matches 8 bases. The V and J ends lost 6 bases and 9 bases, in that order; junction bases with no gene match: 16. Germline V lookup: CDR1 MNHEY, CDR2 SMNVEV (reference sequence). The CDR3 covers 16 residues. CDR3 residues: CASRNGGALGAGEQFF. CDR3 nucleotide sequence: TGTGCCAGCAGAAACGGGGGGGCGCTAGGAGCCGGTGAGCAGTTCTTC.

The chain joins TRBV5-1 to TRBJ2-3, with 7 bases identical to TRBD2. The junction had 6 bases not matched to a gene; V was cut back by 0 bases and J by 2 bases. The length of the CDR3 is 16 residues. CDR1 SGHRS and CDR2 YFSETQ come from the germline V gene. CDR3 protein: CASSLGGGGNTDTQYF. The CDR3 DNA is TGCGCCAGCAGCTTGGGCGGCGGGGGAAACACAGATACGCAGTATTTT.

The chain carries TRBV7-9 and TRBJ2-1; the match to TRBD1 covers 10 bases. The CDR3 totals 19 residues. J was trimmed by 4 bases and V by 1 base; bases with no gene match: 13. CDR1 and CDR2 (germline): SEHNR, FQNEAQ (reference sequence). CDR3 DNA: TGTGCCAGCAGCTTAGACCCTCGACAGGGGGCAGGGATGTACAATGAGCAGTTCTTC. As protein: CASSLDPRQGAGMYNEQFF. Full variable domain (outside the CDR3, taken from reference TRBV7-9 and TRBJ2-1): DTGVSQNPRHKITKRGQNVTFRCDPISEHNRLYWYRQTLGQGPEFLTYFQNEAQLEKSRLLSDRFSAERPKGSFSTLEIQRTEQGDSAMYLCASSLDPRQGAGMYNEQFFGPGTRLTVL.

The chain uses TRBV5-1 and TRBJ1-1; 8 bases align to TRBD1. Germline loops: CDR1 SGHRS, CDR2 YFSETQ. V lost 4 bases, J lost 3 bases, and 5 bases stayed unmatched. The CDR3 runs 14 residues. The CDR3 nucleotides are TGCGCCAGCAGCGACAGGGGTTGGGACACTGAAGCTTTCTTT. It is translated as CASSDRGWDTEAFF.

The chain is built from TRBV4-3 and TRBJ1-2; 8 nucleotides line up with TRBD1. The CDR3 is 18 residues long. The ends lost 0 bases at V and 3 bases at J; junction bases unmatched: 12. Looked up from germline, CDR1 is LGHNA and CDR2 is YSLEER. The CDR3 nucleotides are TGCGCCAGCAGCCAAGATCTGGGCAGGGGGCGTCTCTACTATGGCTACACCTTC. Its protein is CASSQDLGRGRLYYGYTF.

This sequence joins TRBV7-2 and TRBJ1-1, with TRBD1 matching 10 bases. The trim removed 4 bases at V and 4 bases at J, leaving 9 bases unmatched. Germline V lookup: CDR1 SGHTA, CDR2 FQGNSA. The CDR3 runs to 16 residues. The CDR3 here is CASSSRDRGITTEAFF. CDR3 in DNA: TGTGCCAGCAGCTCCCGGGACAGGGGTATTACCACTGAAGCTTTCTTT.

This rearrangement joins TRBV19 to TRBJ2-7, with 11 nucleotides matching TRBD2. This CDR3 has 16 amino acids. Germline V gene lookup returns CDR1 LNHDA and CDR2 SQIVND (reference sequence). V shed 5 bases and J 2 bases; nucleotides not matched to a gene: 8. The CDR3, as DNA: TGTGCCAGTAGTCCCGAGACTAGCGGGAAAACCTACGAGCAGTACTTC. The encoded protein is CASSPETSGKTYEQYF.

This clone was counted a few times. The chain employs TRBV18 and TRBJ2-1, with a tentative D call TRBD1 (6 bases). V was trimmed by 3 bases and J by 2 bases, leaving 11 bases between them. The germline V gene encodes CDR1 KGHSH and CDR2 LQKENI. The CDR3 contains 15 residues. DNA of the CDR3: TGTGCCAGCTCACCCCCGGGACACACCTACAATGAGCAGTTCTTC. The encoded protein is CASSPPGHTYNEQFF.

CDR3 DNA sequence: TGTGCCAGCGCAAAACAGGTCGACGAGCAGTACTTC. It yields the protein CASAKQVDEQYF. The gene calls are TRBV18 and TRBJ2-7, with D perhaps TRBD1 (5 bases). This CDR3 region has 12 residues. Between the trimmed V and J ends, which lost 8 bases and 5 bases, there was a span of 13 bases. Germline V gene data show CDR1 as KGHSH and CDR2 as LQKENI.

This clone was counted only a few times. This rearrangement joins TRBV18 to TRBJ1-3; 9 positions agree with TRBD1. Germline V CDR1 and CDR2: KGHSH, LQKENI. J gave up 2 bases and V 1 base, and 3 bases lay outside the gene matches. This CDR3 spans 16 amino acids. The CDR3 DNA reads TGTGCCAGCTCACCACGGGACAGGGCCACTGGAAACACCATATATTTT. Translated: CASSPRDRATGNTIYF.

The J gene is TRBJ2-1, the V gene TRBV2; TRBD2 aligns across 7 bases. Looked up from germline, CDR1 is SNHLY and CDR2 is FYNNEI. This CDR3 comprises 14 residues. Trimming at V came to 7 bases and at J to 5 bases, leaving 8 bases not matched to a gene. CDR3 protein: CASMSSGVDNEQFF. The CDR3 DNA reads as TGTGCCAGCATGTCCAGCGGGGTGGACAATGAGCAGTTCTTC.

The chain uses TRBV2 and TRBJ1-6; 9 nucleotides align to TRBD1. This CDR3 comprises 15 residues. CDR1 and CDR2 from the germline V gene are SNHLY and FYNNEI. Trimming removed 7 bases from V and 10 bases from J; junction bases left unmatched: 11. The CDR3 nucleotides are TGTGCCAGCAAGCTATTGGGACAGGGTAACTCACCCCTCCACTTT. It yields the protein CASKLLGQGNSPLHF.

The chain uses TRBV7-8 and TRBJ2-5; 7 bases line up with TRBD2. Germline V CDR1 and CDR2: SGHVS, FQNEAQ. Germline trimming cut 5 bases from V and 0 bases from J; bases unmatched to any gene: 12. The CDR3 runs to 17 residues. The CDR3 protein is CASSPRRLAVYQETQYF. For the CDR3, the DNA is TGTGCCAGCAGCCCGAGGCGGCTAGCGGTGTACCAAGAGACCCAGTACTTC.

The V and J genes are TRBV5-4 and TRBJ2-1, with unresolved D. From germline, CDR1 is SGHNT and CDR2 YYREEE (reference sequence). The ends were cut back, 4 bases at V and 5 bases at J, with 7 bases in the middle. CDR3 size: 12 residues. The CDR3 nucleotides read TGTGCCAGCAGCGATACGGACAATGAGCAGTTCTTC. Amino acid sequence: CASSDTDNEQFF.

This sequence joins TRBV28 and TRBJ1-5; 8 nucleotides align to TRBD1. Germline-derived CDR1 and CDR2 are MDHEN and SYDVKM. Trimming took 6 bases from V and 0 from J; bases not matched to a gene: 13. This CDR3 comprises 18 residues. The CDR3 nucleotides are TGTGCCAGCAGATACTCAGGGGGCAAGAAGTATAGCAATCAGCCCCAGCATTTT. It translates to CASRYSGGKKYSNQPQHF.

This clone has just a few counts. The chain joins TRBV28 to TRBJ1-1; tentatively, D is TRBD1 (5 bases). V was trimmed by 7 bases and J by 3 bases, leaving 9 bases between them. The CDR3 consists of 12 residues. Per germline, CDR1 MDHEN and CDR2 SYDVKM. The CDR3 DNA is TGTGCCAGCACTCCAGGGTACACTGAAGCTTTCTTT. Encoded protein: CASTPGYTEAFF.

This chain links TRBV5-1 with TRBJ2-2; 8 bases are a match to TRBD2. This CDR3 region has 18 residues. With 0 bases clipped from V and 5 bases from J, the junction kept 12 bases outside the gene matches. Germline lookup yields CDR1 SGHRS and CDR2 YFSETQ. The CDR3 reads CASSLVGGDGLVTGELFF. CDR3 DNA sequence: TGCGCCAGCAGCTTGGTCGGGGGGGACGGACTAGTGACCGGGGAGCTGTTTTTT.

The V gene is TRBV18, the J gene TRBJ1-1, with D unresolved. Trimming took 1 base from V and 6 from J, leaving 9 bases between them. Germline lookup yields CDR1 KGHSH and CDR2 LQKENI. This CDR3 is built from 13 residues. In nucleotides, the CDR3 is TGTGCCAGCTCACCACGAGCGGAAGCTGAAGCTTTCTTT. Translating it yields CASSPRAEAEAFF.

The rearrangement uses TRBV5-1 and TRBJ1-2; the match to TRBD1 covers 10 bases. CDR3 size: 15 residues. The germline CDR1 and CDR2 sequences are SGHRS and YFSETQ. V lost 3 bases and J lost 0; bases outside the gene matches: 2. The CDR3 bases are TGCGCCAGCAGCTCTGGACAGGGGGCTAACTATGGCTACACCTTC. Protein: CASSSGQGANYGYTF.

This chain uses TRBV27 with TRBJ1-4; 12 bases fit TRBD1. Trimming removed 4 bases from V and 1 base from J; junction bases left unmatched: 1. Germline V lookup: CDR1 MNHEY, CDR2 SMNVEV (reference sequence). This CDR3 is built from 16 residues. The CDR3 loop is CASSWDRGRTNEKLFF. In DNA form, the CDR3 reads TGTGCCAGCAGTTGGGACAGGGGGCGAACTAATGAAAAACTGTTTTTT.

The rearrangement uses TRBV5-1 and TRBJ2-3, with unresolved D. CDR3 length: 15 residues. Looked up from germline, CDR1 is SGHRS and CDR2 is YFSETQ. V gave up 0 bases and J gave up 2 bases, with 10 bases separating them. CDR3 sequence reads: CASSLAGKNTDTQYF. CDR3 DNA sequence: TGCGCCAGCAGCTTGGCTGGCAAAAACACAGATACGCAGTATTTT. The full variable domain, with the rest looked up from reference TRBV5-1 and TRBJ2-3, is KAGVTQTPRYLIKTRGQQVTLSCSPISGHRSVSWYQQTPGQGLQFLFEYFSETQRNKGNFPGRFSGRQFSNSRSEMNVSTLELGDSALYLCASSLAGKNTDTQYFGPGTRLTVL.

The CDR3 reads CTSSQDSAENRGLSNQPQHF. In nucleotides, the CDR3 is TGCACCAGCAGCCAAGACTCCGCAGAAAACAGGGGGCTCAGCAATCAGCCCCAGCATTTT. V gene TRBV1 combines with J gene TRBJ1-5; the D segment call TRBD1 is taken from the table without a DNA check. TRBV1 has pseudogene status. The CDR3 sequence is 20 residues long.

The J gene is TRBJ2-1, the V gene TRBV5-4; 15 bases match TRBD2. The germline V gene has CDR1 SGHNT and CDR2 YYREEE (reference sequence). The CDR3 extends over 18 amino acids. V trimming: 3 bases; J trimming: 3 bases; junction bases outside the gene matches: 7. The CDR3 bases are TGTGCCAGCAGCTCTCGGACTAGCGGGGGGGGGCTCTACAATGAGCAGTTCTTC. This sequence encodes CASSSRTSGGGLYNEQFF.

The CDR3 nucleotides are TGTGCCAGCAGCTACAGCTCCACCCAAAACACTGAAGCTTTCTTT. Protein: CASSYSSTQNTEAFF. This chain joins TRBV11-2 and TRBJ1-1; D unresolved. Germline values: CDR1 SGHAT, CDR2 FQNNGV. CDR3 length: 15 amino acids. Trimming took 4 bases from V and 2 from J, leaving 14 bases between them. Full variable domain (rest looked up from reference TRBV11-2 and TRBJ1-1): EAGVAQSPRYKIIEKRQSVAFWCNPISGHATLYWYQQILGQGPKLLIQFQNNGVVDDSQLPKDRFSAERLKGVDSTLKIQPAKLEDSAVYLCASSYSSTQNTEAFFGQGTRLTVV.